Listed below are T cell receptor beta chains from one sample, sequenced in a study of T cells in Graves' hyperthyroidism and ophthalmopathy. Each CDR3 protein gets one entry after TCRdb re-called the multiplex PCR reads with MiXCR. The repertoire includes hundreds of thousands of distinct CDR3 sequences, 15% to 20% of them detected once, and about 50% sits in the top ten. The sequencing sample was made of blood. The receptors derive from a man aged 40-49 years with Graves' ophthalmopathy. Both conserved end residues are part of each CDR3.

TRBJ1-1,TRBV5-1,CASSLRQGEEAFF
TRBJ2-1,TRBV18,CASSDTMTGYNEQFF
TRBJ2-5,TRBV20-1,CSARFGGEKTQYF
TRBJ1-6,TRBV18,CASSRGTGVSPLHF
TRBJ2-7,TRBV20-1,CSASPLAGAEEQYF
TRBJ1-2,TRBV3-1,CASSQSSNYGYTF
TRBJ2-5,TRBV6-1,CASSANQETQYF
TRBJ1-1,TRBV12-3/TRBV12-4,CAGSWGPEAFF
TRBJ2-5,TRBV2,CAIISGTSGILYKETQYF
TRBJ2-7,TRBV30,CAWAPEQGPYEQYF
TRBJ2-3,TRBV18,CASSPRMASTDTQYF
TRBJ2-7,TRBV11-2,CASSVLSGSYEQYF
TRBJ2-7,TRBV5-1,CASSLAAMVPYEQYF
TRBJ1-6,TRBV20-1,CSARAFVSASNSPLHF
TRBJ2-1,TRBV2,CASSPNRDYNEQFF
TRBJ2-2,TRBV4-1,CASSQDRLVPGELFF
TRBJ2-7,TRBV19,CASSIDHGGTSYEQYF
TRBJ2-3,TRBV11-2,CASSLEFGDTQYF
TRBJ2-5,TRBV2,CASRKVTQETQYF
TRBJ2-1,TRBV3-2,CASSPVGRGDNEQFF
TRBJ2-5,TRBV5-4,CASSFAGGPSGRTQYF
TRBJ1-1,TRBV2,CASRTWGPMNTEAFF
TRBJ2-1,TRBV5-1,CASSRTPSGSSNEQFF
TRBJ2-7,TRBV11-1,CASSSPLEGSSYEQYF
TRBJ2-1,TRBV7-2,CASSLAGSSGRLKEQFF
TRBJ2-7,TRBV19,CASSIFGTSYEQYF